The clone carrying this TCR delta chain came up many times. What it binds is not known. At the DNA level, this CDR3 is encoded by other sequences in the same sample as well. The data derive from a study of γδ T cells in repeated Plasmodium falciparum infection. The CDR3 runs to 18 residues. The V segment lost 2 bases and the J segment 4 bases; nucleotides outside the gene matches: 15. The germline gives CDR1 TSWWSYY, CDR2 QGS. Study findings and constraints: Vdelta2-negative gammadelta repertoires appeared less diverse and less shared in Malian than Australian children.

Bulk repertoires came from Vgamma9/Vdelta2+ or Vdelta2-negative gammadelta T cells flow-sorted from PBMC. TCRdb re-processed the multiplex PCR reads via CATT. The table lists 75,000 to 95,000 delta-chain clones, 0.8% to 1% of them singletons. This sequence originates from a pool of human donors (malaria-infected and uninfected, not separated). The V and J genes are TRDV1 and TRDJ1; 8 positions match TRDD3. The sample taken for sequencing was gamma-delta T cells from blood. CDR3 in amino acids: CALGEVLGRGIYLDKLIF. The DNA of the CDR3 is TGTGCTCTTGGGGAAGTCCTTGGCCGGGGGATATATCTCGATAAACTCATCTTT.